The source of this T cell receptor (beta chain) is a study of T cells in Graves' hyperthyroidism and ophthalmopathy. Study-wide findings and caveats: Blood shared most expanded thyroid clonotypes above 0.001.

There are many counts of this clonotype. What it binds is not known. Lactation, pregnancy, other autoimmune disease or uncontrolled infection led to exclusion of patients. V was shortened by 5 bases and J by 6 bases, with 14 bases between the two germline ends. The germline V gene encodes CDR1 SGHVS and CDR2 FQNEAQ. The CDR3 is 14 residues long. Amplification yielded TCR beta CDR3 regions, with RNA transcripts as the source. An initial round of RT-PCR targeting the TCR CDR3 relied on the HTBI primer set. TCRdb re-called the multiplex PCR reads with MiXCR, one entry per CDR3 protein. Of about 400,000 distinct CDR3 sequences in the sample, approximately 14% were seen once.

Sequencing was carried out using blood. The clonotype originates from an older woman with Graves' ophthalmopathy. The rearrangement uses TRBV7-8 and TRBJ2-4; D is unresolved. The CDR3 bases are TGTGCCAGCAGCGAAGCTATGGGAATAAACATTCAGTACTTC. Translated: CASSEAMGINIQYF.